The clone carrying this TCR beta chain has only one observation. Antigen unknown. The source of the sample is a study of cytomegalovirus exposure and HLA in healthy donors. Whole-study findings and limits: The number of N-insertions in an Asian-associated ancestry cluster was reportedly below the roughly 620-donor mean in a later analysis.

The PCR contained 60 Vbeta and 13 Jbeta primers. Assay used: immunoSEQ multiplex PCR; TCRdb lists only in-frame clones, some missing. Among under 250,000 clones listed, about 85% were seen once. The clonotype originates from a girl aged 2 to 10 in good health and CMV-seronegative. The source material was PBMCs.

The CDR3 region is CASSLRGPREQYF. The CDR3 nucleotides read TGTGCCAGCAGTTTAAGGGGGCCTCGTGAGCAGTACTTC. The chain recombines TRBV27 with TRBJ2-7; 7 positions agree with TRBD1. The V segment lost 2 bases and the J segment 7 bases; nucleotides outside the gene matches: 5. The CDR3 loop spans 13 amino acids. Germline V CDR1 and CDR2: MNHEY, SMNVEV (reference sequence).